This T cell receptor beta chain was sequenced in a study of shared clonotypes between healthy human individuals (dated by TCRdb to 2020 to 2022). Regarding the study in general: Two women and a few men aged 18 to 49 years were included in the cohort. To increase sequencing depth and limit assay-specific biases, TCR repertoire library preparation and sequencing were carried out by different laboratories using diverse techniques. Between about 0.85 and 8.9 billion PBMCs per donor were obtained by leukapheresis. Per donor, three plates each were used for CD4 naive and CD4 memory, two for CD8 naive, and one for CD8 memory. The study deeply sequenced blood TCR repertoires of five healthy adults to estimate repertoire size and the extent of clonotype sharing between individuals.

Cut back by 2 bases and 2 bases, the V and J ends lie 10 bases apart. The CDR3 runs 14 residues from the cysteine to the phenylalanine. Here the CDR3 DNA is all that survives: 42 bases in frame from base 1. The germline V gene encodes CDR1 MDHEN and CDR2 SYDVKM. This clone was recorded once. Its antigen remains undetermined. Per-base qualities were not stored, and no clone one base away is much larger. TCR CDR3 regions were amplified from genomic DNA by multiplex PCR using the deep immunoSEQ assay. For each cell subset, the extracted genomic DNA was distributed evenly across all wells of several immunoSEQ 96-well plates, and each plate served as one replicate. Each replicate PCR for sorted subsets received around 200 ng genomic DNA, equal to around 32,000 T cell genomes. Purified libraries were quantified with a Qubit 3.0 fluorometer, sized on a Bioanalyzer 2100, and re-quantified with the KAPA Library Quantification kit. Each immunoSEQ 96-well plate was sequenced on its own single-read 150-cycle Illumina NextSeq 550 flow cell. The study's processing was this. Because the immunoSEQ output held only junctional sequences and lacked quality scores, the filtering could not match the filtering applied to full-length reads. Sequences were annotated with PyIR, a Python wrapper for IgBLAST v1.9, using IMGT germline references to assign V/J genes and CDR3. Reads were removed for weak V/J assignments (E-value above 1e-6), missing CDR3, stop codons, out-of-frame junctions, or ambiguous translated residues. V3J clonotypes were defined as sequences sharing the same inferred V gene, J gene, and CDR3 amino acid sequence. Percentage overlap between repertoires was calculated by dividing the number of shared unique clonotypes by the size of the smaller repertoire. RTK rarefaction, the Chao1 estimator, and Recon v2.1 estimates of unobserved clonotypes were used to assess repertoire richness. OLGA was used to compute generation probabilities for all TCRbeta clonotypes that the gDNA method yielded from a handful of donors. Held by TCRdb, this immuneACCESS table contains in-frame sequences only and omits some clones. Under half of the omission traces to an unresolved V gene where checked; the cause of the rest is unknown. V, J and clone size reflect that table, while D and trimming were determined from the DNA. The sample contains about 820,000 clones, 80% to 95% of them found a single time. The ten most abundant clones make up approximately 25% of the sample.

CD8 naive samples were obtained by positive selection for CCR7 among CD45RO-negative cells, yielding a CD45RA+CCR7+ population from which TemRA cells were excluded. The donors were healthy, HIV-negative adults who had no recently reported acute infections or vaccinations. Every donor was a Caucasian adult residing in Nashville, Tennessee, USA. Blood was obtained by leukapheresis, after which PBMCs were separated by Ficoll-Histopaque density gradient centrifugation and cryopreserved in liquid nitrogen vapor phase. Analytical flow cytometry was used to check the purity and quantity of every magnetically sorted T cell population. From each sorted fraction, genomic DNA was isolated and quantified by UV absorbance on a Nanodrop 2000c. Findings and caveats that apply to the study as a whole: Pairwise subsampling led to the expectation that sequencing depth would affect the degree of clonotype sharing among donors. Because the study included only a small number of donors, the genetic and exposure-history diversity represented was limited. Compared with non-shared clonotypes, clonotypes shared by all four sorted-subset donors had higher generation probabilities. Naive subsets generally had larger estimated clonotype richness than memory subsets. Rarefaction of sorted-subset datasets indicated incomplete sequencing despite the large sequencing depth. When a handful of donors were compared, the shared fraction of clonotypes was 5% to 6.5% for naive CD4, roughly 3.4% for naive CD8, more than 2% for memory CD4, and 0.35% to 0.4% for memory CD8. Sampling was limited to blood, and TCR repertoires in tissue likely differ from TCR repertoires in blood.

The sample consisted of naive CD8+ T cells sorted from blood. The label giving this sample's cell subset or site can be read as: CD45RA+CCR7+. The source of this sequence is a man aged 25 to 45 in good health. Recombination linked TRBV28 to TRBJ2-7; too little of a D gene remains to name it. The bases read TGTGCCAGCAGTTTACGGTTCCGGACCTACGAGCAGTACTTC. This gives the protein CASSLRFRTYEQYF.